This entry describes one TCR beta chain. These data originate in a study of blood T cell repertoires in COVID-19. Turning to the study itself: Some COVID-19 samples were acute and others convalescent; all came from the United States, Italy and Spain. PBMCs, B-cell-depleted T cells, or T cells provided the cDNA or gDNA that made up the material.

Germline CDR1 LGHDT, CDR2 YNNKEL (reference sequence). The junction had 5 bases not matched to a gene; V was cut back by 0 bases and J by 0 bases. The CDR3 sequence is 17 residues long. The Seattle patients joined while their infection was active and were tracked longitudinally afterward. Authors' analysis steps: From reference gene primer amplification, estimates of nucleated cell counts were derived. Sequencing was performed with immunoSEQ multiplex PCR; in TCRdb, only in-frame clones are kept and a portion is missing. The DNA gave D and trimming, while V, J and clone size come from that table. The table shows 350,000 to 450,000 clones, with about 91% occurring only once.

The receptor comes from a woman aged 40 to 50 with COVID-19, enrolled during active disease. The chain joins TRBV3-1 (or the pseudogene TRBV3-2) to TRBJ1-2; 9 bases are shared with TRBD1. The sequencing sample was made of peripheral blood. The CDR3 DNA reads TGTGCCAGCAGCCAAGATGTTACAGGGGGCGCTAACTATGGCTACACCTTC. Its protein product is CASSQDVTGGANYGYTF.